This entry lists 11 T cell receptor beta chains sequenced from one sample in a study of radiotherapy plus CTLA-4 blockade in lung cancer (dated by TCRdb to the late 2010s). The method was the immunoSEQ multiplex PCR assay. Sourced from immuneACCESS, this table was stored by TCRdb with only in-frame sequences that have V and J called. A share of the clones is absent; for the studies checked, an unresolved V gene accounts for under half, and the remainder has no known explanation. The sample table holds about 51,000 clones, of which roughly 80% were seen once. Of the sample, around 8.8% falls within the top ten clones. Sequenced material: peripheral blood, taken from a patient treated with radiotherapy plus ipilimumab. Receptor source: a human donor with non-small cell lung cancer who had a complete response to radiotherapy plus ipilimumab.

The V call is TRBV4-3, the J call TRBJ2-3; possibly TRBD2 for D (7 bases). The CDR3 length is 18 residues. From germline, CDR1 is LGHNA and CDR2 YSLEER. V gave up 4 bases and J gave up 0 bases, with 20 bases separating them. CDR3 loop: CASSRFLAGAPSTDTQYF. As DNA, the CDR3 is TGCGCCAGCAGCCGATTTTTGGCGGGGGCCCCGAGCACAGATACGCAGTATTTT.

V gene TRBV30 combines with J gene TRBJ1-2; a weak D match, TRBD1 (5 bases). Trimming removed 4 bases from V and 7 bases from J, with 22 bases in between. The length of the CDR3 is 15 residues. Germline-derived CDR1 and CDR2 are GTSNPN and SVGIG (reference sequence). The CDR3 sequence: CAWTQKGAGMSGYTF. In DNA, the CDR3 is TGTGCCTGGACTCAAAAAGGGGCAGGGATGAGTGGCTACACCTTC.

This clone was seen a handful of times. The V and J genes are TRBV19 and TRBJ1-4, with D possibly being TRBD1 (6 bases). Trimming removed 1 base from V and 4 bases from J, with 13 bases in between. The germline V gene has CDR1 LNHDA and CDR2 SQIVND (reference sequence). The CDR3 is 16 residues long. CDR3 in amino acids: CASSIGVDSRNEKLFF. As DNA, the CDR3 is TGTGCCAGTAGTATAGGTGTGGACAGCCGTAATGAAAAACTGTTTTTT.

The gene calls are TRBV6-6 and TRBJ1-2; 7 bases line up with TRBD1. The germline V gene encodes CDR1 MNHNY and CDR2 SVGAGI (reference sequence). This CDR3 contains 15 residues. V lost 6 bases to trimming and J lost 8 bases; unmatched junction nucleotides: 15. The CDR3 sequence is CASSPLDREGDGYTF. The CDR3 DNA follows: TGTGCCAGCAGCCCTCTCGACAGGGAAGGGGACGGCTACACCTTC.

Only a few counts were recorded for this clone. The V gene is TRBV10-3, the J gene TRBJ1-6; TRBD1 aligns across 7 bases. This CDR3 is 14 amino acids long. Germline CDR1 reads ENHRY; CDR2 reads SYGVKD. Trimming took 5 bases from V and 7 from J; bases not matched to a gene: 5. In DNA, the CDR3 is TGTGCCATCAGTCAAGGGGGCTCGAATTCACCCCTCCACTTT. Protein sequence: CAISQGGSNSPLHF.

The J gene is TRBJ2-5, the V gene TRBV5-4; TRBD2 agrees at 9 bases. V was clipped by 2 bases and J by 4 bases; unmatched bases: 12. Germline assignment: CDR1 SGHNT and CDR2 YYREEE (reference sequence). The CDR3 is 17 amino acids. The CDR3 protein is CASSLNSVSGGRETQYF. The CDR3 bases are TGTGCCAGCAGCTTAAACTCCGTTAGCGGGGGTAGAGAGACCCAGTACTTC.

This sequence joins TRBV5-1 and TRBJ2-1, with 9 bases aligning to TRBD2. CDR1 is SGHRS, CDR2 YFSETQ, per germline. J gave up 5 bases and V 4 bases, and 10 bases lay outside the gene matches. CDR3 length: 16 amino acids. The CDR3 protein is CASSRSGGSSNNEQFF. In nucleotides, the CDR3 is TGCGCCAGCAGCAGAAGCGGGGGGTCCTCTAACAATGAGCAGTTCTTC.

The J gene is TRBJ2-1, the V gene TRBV5-1, with a possible D match to TRBD1 (7 bases). The germline V and J ends were trimmed by 8 bases and 5 bases, with 23 bases remaining between them. CDR1 SGHRS and CDR2 YFSETQ come from the germline V gene. The CDR3 has 16 residues. The CDR3 loop is CASRSARQGGNNEQFF. CDR3 bases: TGCGCCAGTCGTAGCGCCAGACAGGGCGGGAACAATGAGCAGTTCTTC. The variable domain in full, completed from reference TRBV5-1 and TRBJ2-1, reads KAGVTQTPRYLIKTRGQQVTLSCSPISGHRSVSWYQQTPGQGLQFLFEYFSETQRNKGNFPGRFSGRQFSNSRSEMNVSTLELGDSALYLCASRSARQGGNNEQFFGPGTRLTVL.

This rearrangement joins TRBV7-2 to TRBJ2-1, with 12 bases matching TRBD2. The germline CDR1 and CDR2 sequences are SGHTA and FQGNSA. V lost 4 bases, J lost 8 bases, and 9 bases stayed unmatched. The CDR3 is made up of 16 amino acids. In nucleotides, the CDR3 is TGTGCCAGCAGCTCCCGACTAGCGGGAGTGGTCCATGAGCAGTTCTTC. This translates into CASSSRLAGVVHEQFF.

The V and J genes are TRBV4-3 and TRBJ2-7; 12 bases are shared with TRBD2. V trimming: 1 base; J trimming: 2 bases; junction bases outside the gene matches: 0. CDR1 LGHNA and CDR2 YSLEER come from the germline V gene. The CDR3 loop spans 15 amino acids. CDR3 sequence reads: CASSQGLAGAYEQYF. The DNA of the CDR3 is TGCGCCAGCAGCCAAGGACTAGCGGGGGCCTACGAGCAGTACTTC.

Concerning this clone: Germline is not matched at one junction end, which may reflect a read error. The chain carries TRBV7-7 and TRBJ2-1; D gene unclear. The CDR3 totals 13 residues. Germline V gives CDR1 SSHAT, CDR2 FNYEAQ (reference sequence). DNA for the CDR3: TGTGCTAGCAGCTTAGAGGCCGACAATGCGCAGTTCTTC. Translation: CASSLEADNAQFF.